This T cell receptor (beta chain) was recorded in a study of identical twins. This clonotype has ten or more counts. Its cognate antigen is unknown. Template switching introduced a universal primer site, and the cDNA bore unique molecular identifiers. TCRdb reprocessed the 5' RACE reads via MiXCR and lists one record per CDR3 protein. Of fewer than 500,000 distinct CDR3 sequences listed, around an eighth were seen once; the top ten hold approximately 0.9%. Notes on the study in general: Out-of-frame sharing of TCR alpha in monozygotic twins was underestimated by models.

This CDR3 contains 13 residues. The germline V gene encodes CDR1 MDHEN and CDR2 SYDVKM. Trimming cost V 2 bases and J 6 bases, with 8 bases left between them. Every donor was a healthy Caucasian. The same specimen was also included in a second study, on yellow fever vaccine responses in identical twins.

This rearrangement joins TRBV28 to TRBJ1-5; D remains ambiguous. The sequenced material came from CD4+ T cells sorted from blood. The source of this sequence is a young woman in good health. The CDR3 nucleotides read TGTGCCAGCAGTTTAGGGATCGGTCAGCCCCAGCATTTT. Its translation is CASSLGIGQPQHF.